This T cell receptor (beta chain) was obtained from a study of patients and donors after allogeneic stem cell transplantation. One entry per CDR3 protein, called by TCRdb with MiXCR from the RT-PCR reads. The sample carries approximately 200,000 distinct CDR3 sequences, 35% to 50% recorded once. The germline V gene encodes CDR1 SGDLS and CDR2 YYNGEE. This CDR3 is 17 amino acids long. Trimming left V 0 bases short and J 2 bases short, with 17 bases between. The sequenced material came from blood, either unsorted or a sorted T cell fraction (not recorded which). The chain recombines TRBV9 with TRBJ1-2; D possibly corresponds to TRBD1 (5 bases). This clonotype was obtained from a human donor who was either an allogeneic HSCT recipient or a stem cell or donor lymphocyte infusion donor (not recorded which). It is not recorded whose cells these are; they may come from a transplant donor. CDR3 loop: CASSVAARVGGNYGYTF. The CDR3 DNA is TGTGCCAGCAGCGTAGCCGCCAGGGTTGGCGGCAACTATGGCTACACCTTC.